A selection of T cell receptor beta chains follows, all from one sample in a study of blood T cell repertoires in COVID-19. Method: immunoSEQ multiplex PCR; TCRdb's copy keeps in-frame clones and lacks some. This sample yields some 70,000 clones, of which 76% are seen a single time; 14% to 15% belongs to the top ten. Source material: peripheral blood. All receptors derive from a man aged 60 to 69 with COVID-19, enrolled during active disease. CDR3s include the opening cysteine and the closing phenylalanine or tryptophan. Each record gives: D gene, clone size, J gene, V gene, CDR3 length, CDR3 DNA, CDR3 protein. A D gene is named only where the DNA matches it firmly. The size of a clone is reported for some rows only, either as once, few or many, or as a class for expanded clones.

TRBD1 few TRBJ1-1 TRBV7-9 14 TGTGCCATACCCAACTCCGGGACAGGGTCCGGAGCTTTCTTT CAIPNSGTGSGAFF
TRBD2 - TRBJ2-7 TRBV5-1 15 TGCGCCAGCAGCTTGGTAGCGGGGGAGGCCTACGAGCAGTACTTC CASSLVAGEAYEQYF
- - TRBJ2-7 TRBV7-2 11 TGTGCCAGCAGCTTAGCGACTGAGCAGTACTTC CASSLATEQYF
TRBD2 once TRBJ2-3 TRBV5-6 17 TGTGCCAGCAGCTTGGGGCGCCAAGCGGGAGGGCCGGTCACGCAGTATTTT CASSLGRQAGGPVTQYF
- - TRBJ2-3 TRBV11-3 13 TGTGCCAGCAGCTTTAGCCAGGGAGATACGCAGTATTTT CASSFSQGDTQYF
TRBD2 - TRBJ2-3 TRBV2 15 TGTGCCAGCATGGAAGGACTAGCGGGCACAGATACGCAGTATTTT CASMEGLAGTDTQYF
- - TRBJ2-7 TRBV2 14 TGTGCCAGCACACCCGGAGGGGGGGCCTACGAGCAGTACTTC CASTPGGGAYEQYF
- - TRBJ2-3 TRBV5-6 11 TGTGCCAGCAGCTTCGGAGATACGCAGTATTTT CASSFGDTQYF
- few TRBJ1-6 TRBV3-1/TRBV3-2 12 TGTGCCAGCAGCCAATCAGGGGCACCCCTCCACTTT CASSQSGAPLHF
TRBD2 - TRBJ2-5 TRBV5-4 15 TGTGCCAGCACCATGACTAGCGGAATTAAAGAGACCCAGTACTTC CASTMTSGIKETQYF
- - TRBJ1-1 TRBV30 13 TGTGCCTGGATTACAGACAGCGGGGGAGACGCTTTCTTT CAWITDSGGDAFF
- - TRBJ1-3 TRBV6-5 14 TGTGCCAGCACTCAGGGGTCCTCTGGAAACACCATATATTTT CASTQGSSGNTIYF
- - TRBJ1-2 TRBV6-5 13 TGTGCCAGCAGTCTGGACAGACTCTATGGCTACACCTTC CASSLDRLYGYTF
- - TRBJ2-5 TRBV2 14 TGTGCCAGCAGGGAGCAGGGTGGCGGAGAGACCCAGTACTTC CASREQGGGETQYF
TRBD1 - TRBJ2-2 TRBV2 14 TGTGCCAGCACTGAAGGACAGGGAGCCGGGGAGCTGTTTTTT CASTEGQGAGELFF
- - TRBJ2-3 TRBV9 13 TGTGCCAGCAGCACCCCTGGGCGAGATACGCAGTATTTT CASSTPGRDTQYF
- - TRBJ2-7 TRBV25-1 15 TGTGCCAGCAGCGCCGCCGGGACAACCTCCTACGAGCAGTACTTC CASSAAGTTSYEQYF
TRBD2 - TRBJ2-7 TRBV3-1/TRBV3-2 16 TGTGCCAGCAGCCCAAAAGCCTGGACTAGCGGGGTCGAGCAGTACTTC CASSPKAWTSGVEQYF
TRBD2 - TRBJ2-4 TRBV11-3 13 TGTGCCAGCAGCCTGGGACTAGCGGATCGTCAGTACTTC CASSLGLADRQYF